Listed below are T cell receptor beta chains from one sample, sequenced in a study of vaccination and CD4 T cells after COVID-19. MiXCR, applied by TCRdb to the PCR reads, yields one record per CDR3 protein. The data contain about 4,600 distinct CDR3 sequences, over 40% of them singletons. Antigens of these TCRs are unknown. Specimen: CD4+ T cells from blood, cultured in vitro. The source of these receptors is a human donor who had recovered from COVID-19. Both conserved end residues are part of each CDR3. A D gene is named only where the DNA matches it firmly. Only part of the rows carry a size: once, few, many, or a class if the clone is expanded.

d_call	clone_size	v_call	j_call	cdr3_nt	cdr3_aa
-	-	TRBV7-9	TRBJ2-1	TGTGCCAGCAGCTCCGCATTATGGGGGGATGAGCAGTTCTTC	CASSSALWGDEQFF
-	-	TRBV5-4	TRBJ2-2	TGTGCCAGCAGCTTGTATGCTAGCAACACCGGGGAGCTGTTTTTT	CASSLYASNTGELFF
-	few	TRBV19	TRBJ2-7	TGTGCCAGTAGTATGGGGCAGGGGATGAGCGAGCAGTACTTC	CASSMGQGMSEQYF
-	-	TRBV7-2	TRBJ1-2	TGTGCCAGCAGCTTCAGCGGGAACTATGGCTACACCTTC	CASSFSGNYGYTF
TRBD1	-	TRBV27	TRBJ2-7	TGTGCCAGCAGTTTGGGGACAGGGGGAAACGAGCAGTACTTC	CASSLGTGGNEQYF
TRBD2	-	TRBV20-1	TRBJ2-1	TGCAGTGGGTCTAGCGGGGGCCCTTTTTACAATGAGCAGTTCTTC	CSGSSGGPFYNEQFF
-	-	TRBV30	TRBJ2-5	TGTGCCTGGAGTGTCAGCCCACGGGCAGAGACCCAGTACTTC	CAWSVSPRAETQYF
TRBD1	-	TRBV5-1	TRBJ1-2	TGCGCCAGCAGCTCGGCGGGGACAGGAGTCGGCTACACCTTC	CASSSAGTGVGYTF
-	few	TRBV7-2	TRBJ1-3	TGTGCCAGCAGCCCGGACATCTCTGGAAACACCATATATTTT	CASSPDISGNTIYF
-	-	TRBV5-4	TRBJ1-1	TGTGCCAGCAGCAACGACAGGCGGAACACTGAAGCTTTCTTT	CASSNDRRNTEAFF
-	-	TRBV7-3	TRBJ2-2	TGTGCCAGCAGCCGCGGACAGAACACCGGGGAGCTGTTTTTT	CASSRGQNTGELFF
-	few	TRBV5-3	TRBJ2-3	TGTGCCAGAAGCTACGCCGGGACCAATCACCGTTGGGGGCAGTATTTT	CARSYAGTNHRWGQYF
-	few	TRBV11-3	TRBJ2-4	TGTGCCAGCAGCTTAGGACGGAAAAACATTCAGTACTTC	CASSLGRKNIQYF
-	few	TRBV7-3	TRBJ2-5	TGTGCCAGCGGGCGGGGGCCCCAAGAGACCCAGTACTTC	CASGRGPQETQYF
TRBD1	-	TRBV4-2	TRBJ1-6	TGTGCCAGCAGCCAACCAGGGACAGATCTTAATTCACCCCTCCACTTT	CASSQPGTDLNSPLHF
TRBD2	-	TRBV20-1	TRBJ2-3	TGCAGTGCTACAAGACTAGCGATAGATACGCAGTATTTT	CSATRLAIDTQYF
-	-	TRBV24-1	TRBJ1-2	TGTGCCACCAGTGATTCGGTCAGGGATAACTATGGCTACACCTTC	CATSDSVRDNYGYTF
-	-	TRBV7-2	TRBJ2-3	TGTGCCAGCAGCTTAGTTCTTCGGACAAATACGCAGTATTTT	CASSLVLRTNTQYF
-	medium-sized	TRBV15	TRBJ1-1	TGTGCCACCAGCAGGAAACCAGGGGCTGAAGCTTTCTTT	CATSRKPGAEAFF
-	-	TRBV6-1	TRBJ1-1	TGTGCCAGCAACCCCCTCGGGGGCAAGAACACTGAAGCTTTCTTT	CASNPLGGKNTEAFF
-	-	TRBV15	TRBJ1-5	TGTGCCACCAGCAGAGGTCATAATCAGCCCCAGCATTTT	CATSRGHNQPQHF
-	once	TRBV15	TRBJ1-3	TGTGCCACCAGCAGAGAAGGGGTTCTCTCTGGAAACACCATATATTTT	CATSREGVLSGNTIYF
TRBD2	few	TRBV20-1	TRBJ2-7	TGCAGTGCTAGAGATCCCCGGACTAGCGGGAGTTACGAGCAGTACTTC	CSARDPRTSGSYEQYF
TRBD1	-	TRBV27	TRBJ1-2	TGTGCCAGCAGTCGAACAGGGGGCTCTGGCTACACCTTC	CASSRTGGSGYTF